The 27 T cell receptor beta chains given below trace back to one sample, sequenced in a study of CD8+ T cells in alopecia areata. Investigators isolated RNA and reverse transcribed it into cDNA to act as the sequencing template. Libraries were prepared by immunoSEQ multiplex PCR; TCRdb keeps only in-frame clonotypes and omits some of them. The sample carries about 190,000 clones, about three fifths recorded once. Treatment in this sample: oral pan-JAK inhibitor, 5-10 mg twice daily. Specimen: CD4+ T cells sorted from blood, collected at week 4, from a patient treated with tofacitinib. All receptors come from a human donor with alopecia areata.

The V gene is TRBV30, the J gene TRBJ1-2; D perhaps matches TRBD1 (6 bases). Germline-derived CDR1 and CDR2 are GTSNPN and SVGIG (reference sequence). The CDR3 consists of 15 residues. With 2 bases removed from V and 6 bases from J, the gap between germline ends came to 19 bases. The CDR3 spells CAWSFSYREKNGYTF. CDR3 sequence (DNA): TGTGCCTGGAGTTTTAGCTACAGGGAGAAGAATGGCTACACCTTC.

This sequence joins TRBV5-4 and TRBJ1-2; 9 bases agree with TRBD1. CDR1 is SGHNT and CDR2 is YYREEE in the germline V gene (reference sequence). CDR3 size: 17 residues. V lost 0 bases to trimming and J lost 4 bases; unmatched junction nucleotides: 10. In nucleotides, the CDR3 is TGTGCCAGCAGCTTGGAGCCAGGACAGGGGCAGGTCTATGGCTACACCTTC. Protein sequence: CASSLEPGQGQVYGYTF. Drawing the rest from reference TRBV5-4 and TRBJ1-2, the complete variable domain is ETGVTQSPTHLIKTRGQQVTLRCSSQSGHNTVSWYQQALGQGPQFIFQYYREEENGRGNFPPRFSGLQFPNYSSELNVNALELDDSALYLCASSLEPGQGQVYGYTFGSGTRLTVV.

This chain links TRBV9 with TRBJ1-5, with D perhaps matching TRBD1 (6 bases). V was trimmed by 2 bases and J by 1 base, leaving 25 bases between them. CDR1 is SGDLS and CDR2 is YYNGEE in the germline V gene. The CDR3 is made up of 20 amino acids. This CDR3 reads CASSVPAVVGGVYSNQPQHF. The CDR3 DNA sequence: TGTGCCAGCAGCGTTCCCGCTGTCGTAGGGGGAGTATACAGCAATCAGCCCCAGCATTTT.

The J gene is TRBJ2-2, the V gene TRBV27; D gene ambiguous. The CDR3 runs 13 residues. Germline loops: CDR1 MNHEY, CDR2 SMNVEV (reference sequence). V lost 6 bases and J 7 bases, leaving 12 bases between the germline ends. For the CDR3, the DNA is TGTGCCAGCAGCAACCCCTGGGGCGGGGAGCTGTTTTTT. Its translation is CASSNPWGGELFF.

The chain is built from TRBV9 and TRBJ1-2; D may be TRBD1 (6 bases). V lost 4 bases to trimming and J lost 2 bases, with 12 bases between them. This CDR3 has 14 residues. The germline gives CDR1 SGDLS, CDR2 YYNGEE. The CDR3, as DNA: TGTGCCAGCAGCCGAACCGGACAGAACTATGGCTACACCTTC. Protein sequence: CASSRTGQNYGYTF.

This clone was seen a handful of times. CDR3 in DNA: TGTGCCAGCAGTCCCGGGACACCGCACGCCCTTTATAGCAATCAGCCCCAGCATTTT. As protein: CASSPGTPHALYSNQPQHF. V and J are TRBV5-6 and TRBJ1-5; D might be TRBD1 (6 bases). Deletions cut 5 bases from V and 0 bases from J, with 24 bases between. CDR1 and CDR2 (germline): SGHDT, YYEEEE. This CDR3 is built from 19 residues.

The V and J genes are TRBV15 and TRBJ2-5; weak D call: TRBD2 (5 bases). The CDR3 runs 13 residues. Germline loops: CDR1 LNHNV, CDR2 YYDKDF (reference sequence). V lost 4 bases to trimming and J lost 5 bases, with 11 bases between them. The CDR3 DNA is TGTGCCACCAGCAACTCTAGCATTGAGACCCAGTACTTC. It codes for CATSNSSIETQYF. The full variable domain, its missing parts supplied by reference TRBV15 and TRBJ2-5, is DAMVIQNPRYQVTQFGKPVTLSCSQTLNHNVMYWYQQKSSQAPKLLFHYYDKDFNNEADTPDNFQSRRPNTSFCFLDIRSPGLGDTAMYLCATSNSSIETQYFGPGTRLLVL.

The chain carries TRBV4-3 and TRBJ1-2; 7 bases match TRBD1. Per germline, CDR1 LGHNA and CDR2 YSLEER. The CDR3 loop spans 14 amino acids. J was trimmed by 5 bases and V by 4 bases; bases with no gene match: 7. CDR3 bases: TGCGCCAGCAGCCGAGTCGACAGGGCGTATGGCTACACCTTC. It is translated as CASSRVDRAYGYTF.

The chain joins TRBV15 to TRBJ2-7; D call uncertain. V lost 0 bases and J lost 3, with 12 bases in between. CDR1 is LNHNV and CDR2 is YYDKDF in the germline V gene (reference sequence). This CDR3 has 15 amino acids. As DNA, the CDR3 is TGTGCCACCAGCAGAGATTACGGCTATTACTACGAGCAGTACTTC. Translation: CATSRDYGYYYEQYF.

The chain couples TRBV29-1 to TRBJ2-3; D not certain. The CDR3 loop spans 15 amino acids. Trimming took 5 bases from V and 0 from J, leaving 15 bases between them. Looked up from germline, CDR1 is SQVTM and CDR2 is ANQGSEA. DNA for the CDR3: TGCAGCGTTTCCACCTCCAGAACTAGCACAGATACGCAGTATTTT. The encoded protein is CSVSTSRTSTDTQYF.

The chain uses TRBV2 and TRBJ1-1; a weak D match, TRBD1 (5 bases). CDR3 length equals 13 residues. Germline CDR1 and CDR2: SNHLY and FYNNEI. The germline V and J ends were trimmed by 6 bases and 4 bases, with 12 bases remaining between them. Here the CDR3 DNA reads TGTGCCAGCAGCAGGGCCCCGTCCACTGAAGCTTTCTTT. As protein: CASSRAPSTEAFF.

The chain links TRBV14 to TRBJ1-1; the match to TRBD1 covers 10 bases. The CDR3 runs 15 residues. The germline V gene has CDR1 SGHDN and CDR2 FVKESK. With 2 bases clipped from V and 3 bases from J, the junction kept 3 bases outside the gene matches. This chain's CDR3 is CASSQLDRGHTEAFF. The CDR3 bases are TGTGCCAGCAGCCAATTAGACAGGGGGCACACTGAAGCTTTCTTT. The full variable domain, with the rest looked up from reference TRBV14 and TRBJ1-1, is EAGVTQFPSHSVIEKGQTVTLRCDPISGHDNLYWYRRVMGKEIKFLLHFVKESKQDESGMPNNRFLAERTGGTYSTLKVQPAELEDSGVYFCASSQLDRGHTEAFFGQGTRLTVV.

The genes are TRBV19 and TRBJ1-1; unclear D gene. The germline V gene encodes CDR1 LNHDA and CDR2 SQIVND (reference sequence). The CDR3 runs 15 residues. The ends were cut back, 0 bases at V and 4 bases at J, with 12 bases in the middle. CDR3 nucleotides: TGTGCCAGTAGTATAGATAGCGGAATTGGCACTGAAGCTTTCTTT. Protein: CASSIDSGIGTEAFF.

This clone was detected a few times. This chain connects TRBV25-1 to TRBJ2-5, with TRBD1 identical over 7 bases. Trimming cost V 3 bases and J 3 bases; bases outside gene matches: 7. The germline V gene encodes CDR1 MGHDK and CDR2 SYGVNS. CDR3 size: 15 residues. CDR3 sequence (DNA): TGTGCCAGCAGTGAGGACAGGCTGCCTAAAGAGACCCAGTACTTC. As protein: CASSEDRLPKETQYF.

This rearrangement joins TRBV18 to TRBJ1-1, with D unclear. Germline V gene lookup returns CDR1 KGHSH and CDR2 LQKENI. V was trimmed by 3 bases and J by 3 bases, leaving 14 bases between them. The CDR3 loop spans 15 amino acids. CDR3 loop: CASSPPRARDTEAFF. The DNA of the CDR3 is TGTGCCAGCTCACCTCCTCGGGCGCGGGACACTGAAGCTTTCTTT.

CDR3 sequence reads: CASSYSVRAQETQYF. The CDR3, as DNA: TGTGCCAGCAGTTACTCGGTCAGAGCACAAGAGACCCAGTACTTC. V gene TRBV6-5 combines with J gene TRBJ2-5; D remains unclear. CDR3 length: 15 amino acids. The germline CDR1 and CDR2 sequences are MNHEY and SVGAGI. V lost 0 bases and J 2 bases, leaving 10 bases between the germline ends.

In this sample, this clone turned up once. In the same sample, other DNA sequences code for this CDR3. The chain recombines TRBV7-9 with TRBJ1-5; no firm D call. Germline loops: CDR1 SEHNR, CDR2 FQNEAQ (reference sequence). The CDR3 has 14 residues. The ends were cut back, 4 bases at V and 4 bases at J, with 11 bases in the middle. CDR3 loop: CASSSQGGNQPQHF. The DNA of the CDR3 is TGTGCCAGCAGCTCACAAGGTGGAAATCAGCCCCAGCATTTT.

The V gene is TRBV6-6, the J gene TRBJ2-7, with D perhaps matching TRBD1 (6 bases). CDR3 size: 13 residues. Trimming pared 7 bases from V and 2 bases from J, leaving 12 bases between. Germline values: CDR1 MNHNY, CDR2 SVGAGI (reference sequence). CDR3 DNA: TGTGCCAGCAACATACAGGGTACCTACGAGCAGTACTTC. This translates into CASNIQGTYEQYF.

The V and J genes are TRBV7-9 and TRBJ1-1; no reliable D call. V gave up 2 bases and J gave up 1 base, with 5 bases separating them. This CDR3 has 13 amino acids. Germline CDR1 reads SEHNR; CDR2 reads FQNEAQ (reference sequence). The CDR3 region is CASSLTPNTEAFF. Written as DNA, the CDR3 is TGTGCCAGCAGCTTAACTCCGAACACTGAAGCTTTCTTT.

This sequence joins TRBV29-1 and TRBJ1-2; unclear D gene. Per germline, CDR1 SQVTM and CDR2 ANQGSEA. V lost 3 bases and J lost 5, with 7 bases in between. The CDR3 is 11 residues long. The CDR3 loop reads CSVESEYGYTF. The CDR3 nucleotides are TGCAGCGTTGAGTCAGAGTATGGCTACACCTTC.

Only one count was recorded for this clone. This chain joins TRBV15 and TRBJ1-3; D is unresolved. V was cut by 3 bases and J by 2 bases, with 5 bases left in between. The CDR3 sequence is 13 residues long. CDR1 is LNHNV, CDR2 YYDKDF, per germline (reference sequence). CDR3 nucleotide sequence: TGTGCCACCAGCAGTCTAGCTGGAAACACCATATATTTT. As protein: CATSSLAGNTIYF. The full variable domain, rest sourced from reference TRBV15 and TRBJ1-3, is DAMVIQNPRYQVTQFGKPVTLSCSQTLNHNVMYWYQQKSSQAPKLLFHYYDKDFNNEADTPDNFQSRRPNTSFCFLDIRSPGLGDTAMYLCATSSLAGNTIYFGEGSWLTVV.

V and J are TRBV4-3 and TRBJ1-3, with D perhaps TRBD1 (5 bases). This CDR3 is built from 17 residues. Germline V gene data show CDR1 as LGHNA and CDR2 as YSLEER. Trimming took off 0 bases at V and 9 bases at J, with 21 bases between the two ends. The CDR3 DNA reads TGCGCCAGCAGCCAAGATCCGCAGGGTGGACCTTTCGGCACCATATATTTT. This encodes CASSQDPQGGPFGTIYF.

The chain recombines TRBV2 with TRBJ2-2; D remains ambiguous. The CDR3 loop spans 15 amino acids. V was pared by 6 bases and J by 1 base, with 12 bases between. CDR1 SNHLY and CDR2 FYNNEI come from the germline V gene. The CDR3 loop is CASSSTVLNTGELFF. For the CDR3, the DNA is TGTGCCAGCAGCAGCACAGTATTGAACACCGGGGAGCTGTTTTTT.

A single count supports this clone. V gene TRBV9 combines with J gene TRBJ2-7; D perhaps matches TRBD1 (6 bases). CDR1 is SGDLS and CDR2 is YYNGEE in the germline V gene. V shed 3 bases and J shed 7 bases, with 17 bases lying between them. The CDR3 contains 14 residues. The CDR3 nucleotides read TGTGCCAGCAGCGCAACCGGGACAACGGGAGAGCAGTACTTC. Translating gives CASSATGTTGEQYF.

This clone has just a few counts. The V call is TRBV4-1, the J call TRBJ2-5; D remains ambiguous. The germline gives CDR1 MGHRA, CDR2 YSYEKL. V was cut by 1 base and J by 1 base, with 10 bases left in between. The CDR3 is 15 amino acids. CDR3 nucleotide sequence: TGCGCCAGCAGCCAAGGAGTACTGAGCCAAGAGACCCAGTACTTC. Its protein is CASSQGVLSQETQYF.

The chain has TRBV18 and TRBJ2-5; unclear D gene. Trimming shortened V by 6 bases and J by 5 bases, and 13 bases separated the two germline ends. The CDR3 totals 13 residues. The V gene's germline CDR1 is KGHSH and CDR2 LQKENI. DNA of the CDR3: TGTGCCAGCTCGGCTAACTCTGAGGAGACCCAGTACTTC. Translating it yields CASSANSEETQYF.

About this clone: Other DNA sequences in this sample translate to the same CDR3. CDR3 DNA: TGTGCCAGCAGTGAGGGGGGAGGCTACACCTTC. This gives the protein CASSEGGGYTF. V and J are TRBV2 and TRBJ1-2; D is perhaps TRBD1 (5 bases). The V end lost 3 bases, the J end lost 8 bases, and 7 bases lay between the germline ends. CDR3 length: 11 residues. Germline V CDR1 and CDR2: SNHLY, FYNNEI.